The entry below gives a single T cell receptor (beta chain) sequence along with its context. Its antigen remains unknown. This sample was included in a study of CD8 T cells in Susac syndrome. Overall study: When their blood was taken, patients with Susac syndrome were therapy-naive, taking corticosteroids, or taking intravenous immunoglobulin alone.

This CDR3 spans 19 amino acids. The germline V gene has CDR1 SGHVS and CDR2 FQNEAQ. The V gene lost 3 bases and the J gene lost 0 bases, with 18 bases spanning the gap. RNA, at roughly 0.45 to 1 ug, was reverse transcribed with random hexamers. TCR beta CDR3 was amplified by immunoSEQ covering 54 Vbeta and 13 Jbeta. TCRdb called the immunoSEQ multiplex PCR reads again in MiXCR, with one record for every CDR3 protein. The table has around 81,000 distinct CDR3 sequences, approximately 93% seen once. TEMRA cells were FACS-enriched, and CD8+ and CD4+ T cells were isolated negatively. Regarding the study as a whole: Peak Susac CD8+ clonal expansion occurred in TEMRA cells and active patients.

This clonotype was obtained from a human donor with Susac syndrome. The source material was CD8+ T cells from PBMCs. V usage is TRBV7-8 and J usage is TRBJ2-6; no firm D call. The CDR3: CASSFPRTDPNSGANVLTF. The CDR3 nucleotides are TGTGCCAGCAGCTTCCCCCGAACCGATCCCAACTCTGGGGCCAACGTCCTGACTTTC.